This section outlines one T cell receptor (beta chain) sequence together with its context. A single count supports this clone. Its target antigen remains unknown. No qualities accompany the bases; no much larger clone lies one base away. The sample originates from a study of blood T cell repertoires in COVID-19 (dated by TCRdb to the early 2020s). As for the study more broadly: Collaborator samples came from the United States, Italy and Spain and covered acute and convalescent phases of COVID-19. The material from the prospective study consisted of cDNA or gDNA derived from T cells, B-cell-depleted T cells, or PBMCs. Deeply sampled blood TCRbeta repertoires from subjects exposed to, actively infected with, or recovered from COVID-19 were included in the dataset. The repertoires were released in a freely available public database meant as a resource for research on the immune response to SARS-CoV-2. Samples were obtained from the ongoing ImmuneRACE study (first 160 participants) and from approximately 1,200 subjects provided by 6 global collaborators. The sample metadata nearly always contained a de-identified subject ID, COVID-19 status, age in years and sex. Where available, HLA class I and class II types were obtained from metadata supplied by the sample provider rather than from assay-based typing.

Whole blood was collected in K2EDTA tubes by collaborating institutions according to the institutions' own protocols. Collaborator samples were shipped for TCRbeta analysis as frozen whole blood, isolated PBMCs, or DNA extracted from either sample type. The CDR3 covers 13 residues, taking in both the cysteine and the phenylalanine. CDR3 DNA only is kept here, 39 bases in frame from base 1. V was cut back by 1 base and J by 1 base, leaving a gap of 4 bases between them. The immunoSEQ Assay, a bias-controlled multiplex PCR, was used to amplify TCRbeta CDR3 regions from genomic DNA. The paper's processing steps were these. Nucleated cell counts per sample were estimated from amplification of reference gene primers within the assay. To quantify the absolute abundance of each unique TCRbeta CDR3 rearrangement, sequence reads were collapsed and filtered. For each sample, productive Simpson clonality was calculated as the square root of Simpson's diversity index over productive rearrangements. TCRdb obtained this table from immuneACCESS and retained in-frame rearrangements with V and J assigned. These tables miss some clones; where compared with another copy, unresolved V genes account for less than half of the shortfall, and the remainder is unexplained. Clone size and the V and J calls come from that table; the DNA yielded D and trimming. For this sample there are 200,000 or so clones; under 85% appear just once. The ten top clones hold roughly 17% of the sample.

What the work shows at the level of the full study, not this receptor alone: How much clinical and demographic metadata was included differed by source and by participant, and the metadata was provided uncurated.

This clonotype was sampled from a man in his fifties or sixties with active or convalescent COVID-19. Material for sequencing was peripheral blood. This sequence uses TRBV12-3 or TRBV12-4 and TRBJ1-1, with the D gene not confidently named. Here the CDR3 is given as CASSLGRNTEAFF. The base sequence is TGTGCCAGCAGTTTAGGGAGGAACACTGAAGCTTTCTTT.